The 20 T cell receptor beta chains reported below all come from one sample, sequenced in a study of cytomegalovirus exposure and HLA in healthy donors. The table came from immunoSEQ multiplex PCR; TCRdb's copy has only in-frame clones and leaves some out. The profile shows 220,000 or so clones, approximately 90% of them singletons. Sequencing was done on a sample of PBMCs. These TCRs come from a woman aged 18-29 years in good health and CMV-seronegative.

The V and J genes are TRBV4-1 and TRBJ2-7; TRBD2 aligns across 8 bases. The germline V gene encodes CDR1 MGHRA and CDR2 YSYEKL. V trimming: 8 bases; J trimming: 3 bases; junction bases outside the gene matches: 15. The CDR3 contains 16 residues. The CDR3 sequence: CASQKHGGLVDYEQYF. The DNA of the CDR3 is TGCGCCAGCCAAAAGCATGGGGGACTAGTAGACTACGAGCAGTACTTC.

This clone is a singleton in its sample. The chain has TRBV28 and TRBJ2-2; perhaps TRBD2 as D (6 bases). CDR3 length: 13 residues. From germline, CDR1 is MDHEN and CDR2 SYDVKM. The CDR3 is CALRDSWTGELFF. The CDR3 region has the DNA TGTGCTTTGCGGGATAGTTGGACCGGGGAGCTGTTTTTT.

This clone was recorded a few times. The CDR3 DNA follows: TGTGCCAGCTCAACTACAGGGTACACTGAAGCTTTCTTT. Protein: CASSTTGYTEAFF. J is TRBJ1-1 and V is TRBV18, with D possibly TRBD1 on 6 matching bases. With 5 bases removed from V and 3 bases from J, the gap between germline ends came to 10 bases. Germline CDR1 KGHSH, CDR2 LQKENI. This CDR3 is built from 13 residues.

This sequence joins TRBV9 and TRBJ2-7; TRBD1 matches 9 bases. CDR1 SGDLS and CDR2 YYNGEE come from the germline V gene. The CDR3 spans 17 residues. The J segment lost 3 bases and the V segment lost 1 base, leaving 11 bases of the junction unmatched. The CDR3 loop is CASSVHAYRGHLYEQYF. In nucleotides, the CDR3 is TGTGCCAGCAGCGTACACGCTTACAGGGGGCACCTCTACGAGCAGTACTTC.

The genes are TRBV6-1 and TRBJ2-7; 7 positions match TRBD1. Germline loops: CDR1 MNHNS, CDR2 SASEGT. Trimming removed 11 bases from V and 7 bases from J; junction bases left unmatched: 17. The CDR3 consists of 14 residues. The CDR3 bases are TGTGCCGTTCACCCTCCGGGACAGCGGTGGGAGCAGTACTTC. Translation gives CAVHPPGQRWEQYF.

The V and J genes are TRBV11-2 and TRBJ1-4; no clear D. The CDR3 length is 14 residues. From germline, CDR1 is SGHAT and CDR2 FQNNGV. Between the trimmed V and J ends, which lost 2 bases and 4 bases, there was a span of 8 bases. CDR3 coding DNA: TGTGCCAGCAGCTTAAACACCCTTAATGAAAAACTGTTTTTT. Residues: CASSLNTLNEKLFF. The full variable domain, completed using reference TRBV11-2 and TRBJ1-4, is EAGVAQSPRYKIIEKRQSVAFWCNPISGHATLYWYQQILGQGPKLLIQFQNNGVVDDSQLPKDRFSAERLKGVDSTLKIQPAKLEDSAVYLCASSLNTLNEKLFFGSGTQLSVL.

The rearrangement joins TRBV6-5 to TRBJ1-4; no clear D gene. V gave up 7 bases and J gave up 8 bases, with 8 bases separating them. This CDR3 has 11 residues. Germline loops: CDR1 MNHEY, CDR2 SVGAGI. CDR3 sequence reads: CASKREEKLFF. DNA of the CDR3: TGTGCCAGCAAGAGGGAGGAAAAACTGTTTTTT.

The chain couples TRBV11-2 to TRBJ2-3; TRBD2 aligns across 9 bases. The ends lost 2 bases at V and 3 bases at J; junction bases unmatched: 6. The germline CDR1 and CDR2 sequences are SGHAT and FQNNGV. The CDR3 sequence is 16 residues long. The CDR3 region has the DNA TGTGCCAGCAGCTTATCGCCTAGCGGGAAGACAGATACGCAGTATTTT. It is translated as CASSLSPSGKTDTQYF.

The chain couples TRBV5-1 to TRBJ1-1; weak D call: TRBD1 (5 bases). V was cut by 7 bases and J by 5 bases, with 18 bases left in between. Germline CDR1 SGHRS, CDR2 YFSETQ. The CDR3 spans 14 residues. The CDR3 is CASGQGGGFTEAFF. In nucleotides, the CDR3 is TGCGCCAGCGGCCAGGGAGGCGGGTTTACTGAAGCTTTCTTT.

V and J are TRBV30 and TRBJ2-7; D is possibly TRBD1 (6 bases). This CDR3 spans 14 amino acids. Germline CDR1 reads GTSNPN; CDR2 reads SVGIG (reference sequence). V lost 1 base, J lost 3 bases, and 13 bases lay in between. The CDR3 sequence: CAWSAGVRFYEQYF. The DNA of the CDR3 is TGTGCCTGGAGTGCAGGGGTGAGGTTCTACGAGCAGTACTTC.

This clone appeared once. The rearrangement joins TRBV5-6 to TRBJ1-5; perhaps TRBD1 as D (5 bases). The V end lost 1 base, the J end lost 2 bases, and 10 bases lay between the germline ends. The CDR3 is made up of 15 amino acids. Germline V lookup: CDR1 SGHDT, CDR2 YYEEEE. CDR3 in amino acids: CASSLYVQGNQPQHF. CDR3 nucleotide sequence: TGTGCCAGCAGCTTGTATGTACAGGGCAATCAGCCCCAGCATTTT.

This sequence joins TRBV27 and TRBJ2-3; perhaps TRBD1 as D (6 bases). Trimming pared 5 bases from V and 5 bases from J, leaving 14 bases between. Germline V gene sequence: CDR1 MNHEY, CDR2 SMNVEV (reference sequence). This CDR3 has 14 residues. CDR3: CASSILTGQDTQYF. CDR3 sequence (DNA): TGTGCCAGCAGTATTCTAACAGGGCAAGATACGCAGTATTTT.

This rearrangement joins TRBV10-3 to TRBJ2-1, with 9 bases that match TRBD1. Germline V lookup: CDR1 ENHRY, CDR2 SYGVKD. V was clipped by 7 bases and J by 6 bases; unmatched bases: 10. This CDR3 region has 15 residues. The CDR3 region has the DNA TGTGCCATCAACGCGGGACAGGGTGTTGCCAATGAGCAGTTCTTC. Its translation is CAINAGQGVANEQFF.

The sample holds one count of this clone. Here the CDR3 reads CASSLDRNQPQHF. CDR3 in DNA: TGTGCCAGCAGCTTAGACAGAAATCAGCCCCAGCATTTT. This chain connects TRBV7-3 to TRBJ1-5; TRBD1 is a possible D gene (5 bases). Germline lookup yields CDR1 SGHTA and CDR2 FQGTGA. The V end lost 2 bases, the J end lost 4 bases, and 6 bases lay between the germline ends. The CDR3 totals 13 residues.

The rearrangement links TRBV14 to TRBJ2-2; the D gene is possibly TRBD2 (5 bases). V was pared by 0 bases and J by 1 base, with 9 bases between. The CDR3 has 16 amino acids. CDR1 is SGHDN and CDR2 is FVKESK in the germline V gene. The CDR3 nucleotides are TGTGCCAGCAGCCAAGAAACGGGATTGAACACCGGGGAGCTGTTTTTT. This encodes CASSQETGLNTGELFF.

The chain is built from TRBV15 and TRBJ1-3, with D maybe TRBD1 (5 bases). CDR3 length equals 16 residues. With 0 bases removed from V and 0 bases from J, the gap between germline ends came to 9 bases. Germline V lookup: CDR1 LNHNV, CDR2 YYDKDF (reference sequence). CDR3 in DNA: TGTGCCACCAGCAGAGATCCAGGGCTCTCTGGAAACACCATATATTTT. It is translated as CATSRDPGLSGNTIYF.

The chain employs TRBV6-1 and TRBJ1-1; D is unclear. Looked up from germline, CDR1 is MNHNS and CDR2 is SASEGT. The V end lost 3 bases, the J end lost 3 bases, and 11 bases lay between the germline ends. There are 14 residues in the CDR3. DNA for the CDR3: TGTGCCAGCAGTGAGAATGGACTGGACACTGAAGCTTTCTTT. It encodes CASSENGLDTEAFF.

The chain joins TRBV27 to TRBJ1-2; D perhaps matches TRBD1 (5 bases). The germline V gene encodes CDR1 MNHEY and CDR2 SMNVEV (reference sequence). Deletions cut 1 base from V and 0 bases from J, with 9 bases between. This CDR3 is 15 amino acids long. As DNA, the CDR3 is TGTGCCAGCAGTTTATGGGGCAGGTCTAACTATGGCTACACCTTC. Amino acids: CASSLWGRSNYGYTF.

The rearrangement joins TRBV2 to TRBJ2-1, with 9 bases lining up with TRBD2. This CDR3 contains 14 residues. The germline V gene has CDR1 SNHLY and CDR2 FYNNEI. V trimming: 9 bases; J trimming: 4 bases; junction bases outside the gene matches: 7. CDR3 nucleotide sequence: TGTGCCAGTGGATGGACTAGCGCGTACAATGAGCAGTTCTTC. This translates into CASGWTSAYNEQFF.

With regard to this clone: Additional DNA sequences in this sample encode the identical CDR3. The chain carries TRBV10-2 and TRBJ2-1; 8 bases map to TRBD2. The CDR3 length is 14 residues. CDR1 is WSHSY and CDR2 is SAAADI in the germline V gene. The V segment lost 4 bases and the J segment 3 bases; nucleotides outside the gene matches: 2. CDR3 bases: TGCGCCAGCAGTGTCCTAGCGGGCTACAATGAGCAGTTCTTC. Protein product: CASSVLAGYNEQFF.